This is a list of T cell receptor beta chains from one sample in a study of CD8 T cells in Susac syndrome. TCRdb used MiXCR to reprocess the immunoSEQ multiplex PCR reads, holding one entry per CDR3 protein. Of 150,000 to 250,000 distinct CDR3 sequences in the sample, about 96% were seen once. Material: CD4+ T cells from PBMCs. The receptors originated from a human donor with multiple sclerosis. Both conserved end residues are part of each CDR3. Fields, in order: CDR3 protein, V gene, J gene, clone size. Not every row has a clone size; where given, it reads once, few, many or a size class.

CASSLGGARGITEAFF,TRBV5-4,TRBJ1-1,once
CSASVARASGASYEQYF,TRBV20-1,TRBJ2-7,.
CASRTGTASSYEQYF,TRBV12-3/TRBV12-4,TRBJ2-7,.
CASSLQINTEAFF,TRBV27,TRBJ1-1,few
CSAGPGLGRNEQFF,TRBV20-1,TRBJ2-1,.
CASSLRLAGAHEQFF,TRBV3-1,TRBJ2-1,.
CASRQGPYNEQFF,TRBV2,TRBJ2-1,.
CATRRRTEETQYF,TRBV18,TRBJ2-5,.
CASNQGAENTEAFF,TRBV3-1,TRBJ1-1,once
CAWSRGVVSAGELFF,TRBV30,TRBJ2-2,.
CASSLMGPSYGYTF,TRBV7-2,TRBJ1-2,few
CASCPGSQHVLAFF,TRBV28,TRBJ1-1,.
CASGLGETINQPQHF,TRBV12-5,TRBJ1-5,.
CASGLSSFDESNQPQHF,TRBV12-5,TRBJ1-5,.
CASSYLRGYEQYF,TRBV6-2/TRBV6-3,TRBJ2-7,once
CASSGGRTAAEKLFF,TRBV7-9,TRBJ1-4,.
CSVAGGWNQPQHF,TRBV29-1,TRBJ1-5,.
CASRRDMNTGELFF,TRBV3-1,TRBJ2-2,once
CASSPYRGGKTEAFF,TRBV10-1,TRBJ1-1,.
CASSPMYQETQYF,TRBV3-1,TRBJ2-5,.
CASSQSLRDYGYTF,TRBV3-1,TRBJ1-2,.
CASSVAGQTNSPLHF,TRBV9,TRBJ1-6,.
CSARLQPDSPLHF,TRBV20-1,TRBJ1-6,.
CASSRPTESTDTQYF,TRBV4-2,TRBJ2-3,.
CASSQERGARGELFF,TRBV3-1,TRBJ2-2,.
CATSDPGTGIYEQYF,TRBV24-1,TRBJ2-7,once
CASATDTQYF,TRBV6-6,TRBJ2-3,.
CSARATGGTEAFF,TRBV20-1,TRBJ1-1,.
CASSGASGTYEQYF,TRBV5-1,TRBJ2-7,.
CSVSGTSRSEQYF,TRBV29-1,TRBJ2-7,.
CASGTGLSTDTQYF,TRBV5-4,TRBJ2-3,.
CASSHSGDFSYNEQFF,TRBV3-1,TRBJ2-1,.
CASSGGAQPQHF,TRBV3-1,TRBJ1-5,.
CASSPQGHQPQHF,TRBV7-9,TRBJ1-5,.
CASSQDWLTDTQYF,TRBV18,TRBJ2-3,.
CASSLTGGFNQPQHF,TRBV12-3/TRBV12-4,TRBJ1-5,.
CASRSASGTTDTQYF,TRBV19,TRBJ2-3,.
CAWSVPDLSSYNEQFF,TRBV30,TRBJ2-1,few
CASSQVDLLVYNEQFF,TRBV4-1,TRBJ2-1,.
CASSPQGEGGYTF,TRBV18,TRBJ1-2,.
CASRDARRISTGELFF,TRBV3-1,TRBJ2-2,.
CSPEDRSGETQYF,TRBV20-1,TRBJ2-5,.
CASSLESPDNEQFF,TRBV7-9,TRBJ2-1,.
CSVDSLSQTNNEQFF,TRBV29-1,TRBJ2-1,.
CASSFERPNSPLHF,TRBV3-1,TRBJ1-6,.
CASSRRDRGCEQYF,TRBV7-3,TRBJ2-7,.
CSARALTGPTGEQYF,TRBV20-1,TRBJ2-7,.
CASSFDPEVRNYGYTF,TRBV12-3/TRBV12-4,TRBJ1-2,.
CATSDSGGRGYTF,TRBV24-1,TRBJ1-2,.
CASSLQGRIMNTEAFF,TRBV7-9,TRBJ1-1,.
CASAPGHNQPQHF,TRBV6-1,TRBJ1-5,.